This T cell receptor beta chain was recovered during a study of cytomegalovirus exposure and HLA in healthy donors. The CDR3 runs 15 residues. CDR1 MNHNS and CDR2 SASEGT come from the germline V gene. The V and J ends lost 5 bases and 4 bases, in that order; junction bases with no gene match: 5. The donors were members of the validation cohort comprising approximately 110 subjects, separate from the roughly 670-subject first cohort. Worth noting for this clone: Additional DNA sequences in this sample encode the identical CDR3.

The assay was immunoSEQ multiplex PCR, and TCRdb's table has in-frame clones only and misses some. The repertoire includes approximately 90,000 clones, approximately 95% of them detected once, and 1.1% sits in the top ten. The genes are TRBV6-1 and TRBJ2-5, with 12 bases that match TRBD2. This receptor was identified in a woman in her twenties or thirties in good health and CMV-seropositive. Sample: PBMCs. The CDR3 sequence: CASSNRLAGVETQYF. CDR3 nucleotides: TGTGCCAGCAGTAACCGACTAGCGGGAGTAGAGACCCAGTACTTC.